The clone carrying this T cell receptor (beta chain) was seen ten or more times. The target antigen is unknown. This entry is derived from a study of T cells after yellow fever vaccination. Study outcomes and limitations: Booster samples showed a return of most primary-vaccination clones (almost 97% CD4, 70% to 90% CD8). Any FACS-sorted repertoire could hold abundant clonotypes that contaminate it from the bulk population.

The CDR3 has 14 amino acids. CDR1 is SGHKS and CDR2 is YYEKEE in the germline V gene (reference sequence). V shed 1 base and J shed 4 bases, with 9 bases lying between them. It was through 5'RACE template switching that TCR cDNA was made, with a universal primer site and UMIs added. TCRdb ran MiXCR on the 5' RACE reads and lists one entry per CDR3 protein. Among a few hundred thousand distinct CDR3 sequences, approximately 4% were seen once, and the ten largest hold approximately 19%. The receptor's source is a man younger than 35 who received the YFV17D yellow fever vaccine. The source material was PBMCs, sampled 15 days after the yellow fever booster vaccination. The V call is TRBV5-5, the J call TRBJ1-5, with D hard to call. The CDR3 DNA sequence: TGTGCCAGCAGCTTGAGCTGGGGAAATCAGCCCCAGCATTTT. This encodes CASSLSWGNQPQHF.